Shown below are 32 T cell receptor beta chains from a single sample sequenced in a study of molecular identifiers for immune sequencing clone quantification. TCRdb called the PCR reads again in MiXCR, with one record for every CDR3 protein. There are 45,000 to 55,000 distinct CDR3 sequences in the sample; roughly a third occur only once, and 3% to 4% lies in the top ten. Sequencing used naive CD8+ T cells from blood, with Jurkat cell RNA spiked in. Sample subset: FACS-sorted CD8+CD4-CCR7+CD45RA+ naive T cells. The receptor set was obtained from a human donor in good health. Some libraries in this study had Jurkat cell RNA spiked in.

The sample holds a few counts of this clonotype. V and J are TRBV7-9 and TRBJ1-4, with a possible D match to TRBD1 (5 bases). Trimming cost V 4 bases and J 8 bases, with 14 bases left between them. CDR1 is SEHNR and CDR2 is FQNEAQ in the germline V gene (reference sequence). The length of the CDR3 is 14 residues. The CDR3 DNA reads as TGTGCCAGCAGCTCAGGGTACCCCTCGGAAAAACTGTTTTTT. It encodes CASSSGYPSEKLFF.

The gene calls are TRBV6-5 and TRBJ2-3, with TRBD2 matching 10 bases. Germline V gene data show CDR1 as MNHEY and CDR2 as SVGAGI. The CDR3 contains 15 residues. V gave up 1 base and J gave up 7 bases; unmatched junction bases: 5. The CDR3 region is CASSYYSGRIHTQYF. CDR3 sequence (DNA): TGTGCCAGCAGTTACTATAGCGGGAGGATACATACGCAGTATTTT.

The V call is TRBV15, the J call TRBJ1-1, with a weak D call TRBD1 (6 bases). The CDR3 spans 13 residues. The germline V and J ends were trimmed by 2 bases and 7 bases, with 11 bases remaining between them. Per germline, CDR1 LNHNV and CDR2 YYDKDF (reference sequence). The CDR3 coding sequence is TGTGCCACCAGCAGAACACGGACAGTTGAAGCTTTCTTT. This encodes CATSRTRTVEAFF.

This clonotype came up once. The CDR3 nucleotides read TGTGCCAGCAGGGACAGGGAAATGACCGGGGAGCTGTTTTTT. It translates to CASRDREMTGELFF. The chain recombines TRBV27 with TRBJ2-2; TRBD1 matches 8 bases. V trimming: 6 bases; J trimming: 5 bases; junction bases outside the gene matches: 5. Germline values: CDR1 MNHEY, CDR2 SMNVEV (reference sequence). This CDR3 is built from 14 residues.

A note on this clonotype: A much larger clone lies a single base off, so this may be a read error. The CDR3 end shows no conserved phenylalanine or tryptophan, and so a read error is likely. The CDR3 sequence: CASRTGESSYEQYY. The CDR3 region has the DNA TGTGCCAGCAGGACCGGGGAGAGCTCCTACGAGCAGTACTAC. The J gene is TRBJ2-7, the V gene TRBV7-9; a weak D match, TRBD2 (5 bases). Trimming removed 6 bases at V and 0 bases at J, with 12 bases between. There are 14 residues in the CDR3. From germline, CDR1 is SEHNR and CDR2 FQNEAQ (reference sequence).

This clonotype was found a few times. The chain has TRBV19 and TRBJ2-3; D may be TRBD1 or TRBD2 (5 bases each). The CDR3 is 16 residues long. Germline V gives CDR1 LNHDA, CDR2 SQIVND (reference sequence). Trimming stripped 1 base from V and 0 bases from J, with 11 bases between. The CDR3 nucleotides read TGTGCCAGTAGTATAGCTGGGGACCGAAGCACAGATACGCAGTATTTT. This gives the protein CASSIAGDRSTDTQYF.

This clonotype was detected a few times. The chain recombines TRBV6-6 with TRBJ2-7, with D hard to call. Germline V gene data show CDR1 as MNHNY and CDR2 as SVGAGI (reference sequence). V lost 6 bases, J lost 1 base, and 7 bases lay in between. This CDR3 spans 12 amino acids. Here the CDR3 DNA reads TGTGCCAGCAGCGAGACTTCCTACGAGCAGTACTTC. It encodes CASSETSYEQYF.

For this clonotype: An end of the junction differs from the germline gene, which may be a read error. The gene calls are TRBV11-2 and TRBJ2-1; D is unresolved. The CDR3 spans 16 residues. The germline CDR1 and CDR2 sequences are SGHAT and FQNNGV. The CDR3: CASSSFPEPPYNEQIF. The CDR3 region has the DNA TGTGCCAGCAGCTCCTTCCCGGAGCCCCCCTACAATGAGCAGATCTTC.

A word on this clonotype: No conserved phenylalanine or tryptophan is present at the end of the CDR3, so a read error is the likely explanation. Because the CDR3's place on the DNA is in doubt, the DNA is left out and the CDR3 is given as listed by TCRdb. This chain joins TRBV12-3 or TRBV12-4 and TRBJ2-3; the table names TRBD2, a call not compared with the DNA. From its first to its last residue, the CDR3 has 17 amino acids. The CDR3 region is CASRFLPGAARTDTQNI.

Points on this clonotype: A much larger clone differs by one base, so this may be a read error. CDR3 region: CSVEDQNSYEQYF. The CDR3 bases are TGCAGCGTAGAAGACCAAAACTCCTACGAGCAGTACTTC. The genes are TRBV29-1 and TRBJ2-7; no firm D call. Per germline, CDR1 SQVTM and CDR2 ANQGSEA. This CDR3 has 13 residues.

Comments on this clonotype: This may be a read error, as it is one base from a much larger clone. The rearrangement joins TRBV6-5 to TRBJ2-7; D not certain. Looked up from germline, CDR1 is MNHEY and CDR2 is SVGAGI. Trimming removed 8 bases from V and 9 bases from J, with 17 bases in between. The CDR3 has 12 residues. CDR3 sequence reads: CASGPRSTWQYF. The CDR3 DNA reads as TGTGCCAGCGGCCCACGGAGTACGTGGCAGTACTTC.

This clonotype appeared many times. The rearrangement links TRBV28 to TRBJ2-7; no firm D call. Trimming pared 4 bases from V and 3 bases from J, leaving 19 bases between. This CDR3 has 16 amino acids. CDR1 is MDHEN, CDR2 SYDVKM, per germline. The CDR3 DNA reads TGTGCCAGCAGTTCGAACCTCGAGACAAAGAACTACGAGCAGTACTTC. Translating gives CASSSNLETKNYEQYF.

This chain uses TRBV27 with TRBJ1-6; no clear D gene. The CDR3 runs to 16 residues. Germline CDR1 MNHEY, CDR2 SMNVEV (reference sequence). The V end was cut by 2 bases, the J end by 0 bases, with 8 bases between. The CDR3 nucleotides are TGTGCCAGCAGTTTAACACAGACCTCCTATAATTCACCCCTCCACTTT. This translates into CASSLTQTSYNSPLHF.

This clonotype was counted ten times or more. The rearrangement uses TRBV9 and TRBJ2-2; a possible D gene is TRBD2 (5 bases). The CDR3 has 12 residues. V lost 8 bases and J 3 bases, leaving 8 bases between the germline ends. Germline CDR1 reads SGDLS; CDR2 reads YYNGEE. The CDR3 DNA reads TGTGCCAGTGGCGGGTACACCGGGGAGCTGTTTTTT. It yields the protein CASGGYTGELFF.

The rearrangement links TRBV7-6 to TRBJ2-1; TRBD1 matches 8 bases. This CDR3 contains 16 residues. Germline V CDR1 and CDR2: SGHVS, FNYEAQ. The V gene end was trimmed by 3 bases and the J gene end by 8 bases; junction bases not matched to a gene: 12. The CDR3 loop is CASSLWGTGGIDEQFF. The CDR3 coding sequence is TGTGCCAGCAGCTTGTGGGGGACAGGAGGGATCGATGAGCAGTTCTTC.

This clonotype appeared many times. The chain recombines TRBV18 with TRBJ2-3, with D perhaps TRBD1 or TRBD2 (5 bases each). The CDR3 runs 14 residues. Between the trimmed V and J ends, which lost 3 bases and 4 bases, there was a span of 11 bases. Germline CDR1 KGHSH, CDR2 LQKENI. This CDR3 reads CASSPTGGPDTQYF. The DNA of the CDR3 is TGTGCCAGCTCACCTACAGGAGGCCCAGATACGCAGTATTTT.

This clonotype was counted only a few times. V usage is TRBV24-1 and J usage is TRBJ2-7; D uncertain. Germline lookup yields CDR1 KGHDR and CDR2 SFDVKD. Trimming took 3 bases from V and 7 from J, leaving 9 bases between them. The CDR3 runs 12 residues. The CDR3 nucleotides read TGTGCCACCAGTGATGGAACGCAGGAGCAGTACTTC. As protein: CATSDGTQEQYF.

The chain has TRBV7-8 and TRBJ2-1; 12 bases map to TRBD2. V lost 0 bases and J lost 6; bases outside the gene matches: 0. Germline CDR1 is SGHVS and CDR2 is FQNEAQ. CDR3 size: 15 residues. The DNA of the CDR3 is TGTGCCAGCAGCTTAGCGGGACTAGCGGGCAATGAGCAGTTCTTC. Residues: CASSLAGLAGNEQFF. The full variable domain, completed using reference TRBV7-8 and TRBJ2-1, is GAGVSQSPRYKVAKRGQDVALRCDPISGHVSLFWYQQALGQGPEFLTYFQNEAQLDKSGLPSDRFFAERPEGSVSTLKIQRTQQEDSAVYLCASSLAGLAGNEQFFGPGTRLTVL.

This clonotype was detected only once. A read error may account for a junction end that differs from germline. The V call is TRBV29-1, the J call TRBJ2-1, with no clear D. The CDR3 length is 14 residues. CDR1 and CDR2 (germline): SQVTM, ANQGSEA. The CDR3 region is CSVDVGFPHNEQIF. The CDR3 coding sequence is TGCAGCGTTGATGTAGGGTTCCCGCACAATGAGCAGATCTTC.

As for this clonotype: An end of the junction differs from the germline gene, which may be a read error. V and J are TRBV6-5 and TRBJ2-7; no reliable D call. Germline CDR1 is MNHEY and CDR2 is SVGAGI. The CDR3 loop spans 14 amino acids. The CDR3 here is CASSYSSLPGSQCF. CDR3 sequence (DNA): TGTGCCAGCAGTTACTCTAGCCTCCCTGGGTCGCAGTGCTTC.

This chain joins TRBV11-2 and TRBJ2-7, with D hard to call. The CDR3 is made up of 12 amino acids. Trimming pared 1 base from V and 5 bases from J, leaving 6 bases between. CDR1 and CDR2 from the germline V gene are SGHAT and FQNNGV. This chain's CDR3 is CASSLGDHEQYF. CDR3 nucleotide sequence: TGTGCCAGCAGCTTAGGAGACCACGAGCAGTACTTC. The full variable domain, rest sourced from reference TRBV11-2 and TRBJ2-7, is EAGVAQSPRYKIIEKRQSVAFWCNPISGHATLYWYQQILGQGPKLLIQFQNNGVVDDSQLPKDRFSAERLKGVDSTLKIQPAKLEDSAVYLCASSLGDHEQYFGPGTRLTVT.

There are a few counts of this clonotype. The chain employs TRBV13 and TRBJ2-1, with D maybe TRBD1 (6 bases). The V gene's germline CDR1 is PRHDT and CDR2 FYEKMQ (reference sequence). Trimming took 0 bases from V and 12 from J, leaving 15 bases between them. The CDR3 has 14 amino acids. CDR3: CASSLGDSPQGQFF. As DNA, the CDR3 is TGTGCCAGCAGCTTAGGGGACAGCCCACAGGGGCAGTTCTTC.

This chain connects TRBV18 to TRBJ2-2; the match to TRBD1 covers 7 bases. The germline V gene has CDR1 KGHSH and CDR2 LQKENI. The CDR3 consists of 15 residues. Trimming removed 2 bases from V and 5 bases from J; junction bases left unmatched: 5. The CDR3: CASSPETGWTGELFF. In nucleotides, the CDR3 is TGTGCCAGCTCACCAGAGACAGGGTGGACCGGGGAGCTGTTTTTT.

This clonotype was seen repeatedly, ten times or more. The chain has TRBV9 and TRBJ2-3; a possible D gene is TRBD2 (5 bases). Trimming cost V 0 bases and J 4 bases, with 9 bases left between them. Germline CDR1 and CDR2: SGDLS and YYNGEE. There are 14 residues in the CDR3. The CDR3 sequence is CASSVAGSADTQYF. Here the CDR3 DNA reads TGTGCCAGCAGCGTAGCTGGGAGTGCAGATACGCAGTATTTT.

This clonotype was counted only a few times. The chain links TRBV28 to TRBJ1-6; the D gene is possibly TRBD1 (5 bases). The CDR3 runs to 15 residues. Between the trimmed V and J ends, which lost 3 bases and 10 bases, there was a span of 16 bases. From germline, CDR1 is MDHEN and CDR2 SYDVKM. CDR3 residues: CASSFVRGRVSPLHF. DNA of the CDR3: TGTGCCAGCAGTTTCGTAAGGGGAAGGGTATCACCCCTCCACTTT.

The chain employs TRBV28 and TRBJ2-3; 9 nucleotides align to TRBD2. Germline V gene lookup returns CDR1 MDHEN and CDR2 SYDVKM. This CDR3 region has 19 residues. Trimming took 6 bases from V and 3 from J; bases not matched to a gene: 19. CDR3 DNA: TGTGCCAGCAGATTAACCCTGATGGCGGGAGGGCCGGGTACAGATACGCAGTATTTT. Its translation is CASRLTLMAGGPGTDTQYF.

This clonotype was recorded at least ten times. The chain joins TRBV28 to TRBJ2-5; D uncertain. This CDR3 contains 13 residues. With 3 bases removed from V and 3 bases from J, the gap between germline ends came to 8 bases. Germline assignment: CDR1 MDHEN and CDR2 SYDVKM. The CDR3 region has the DNA TGTGCCAGCAGTTTCAGCGACGAAGAGACCCAGTACTTC. Translated: CASSFSDEETQYF.

This clonotype has ten or more counts. The gene calls are TRBV12-3 or TRBV12-4 and TRBJ2-2; D is ambiguous. The V end was cut by 7 bases, the J end by 8 bases, with 8 bases between. This CDR3 has 11 amino acids. In DNA form, the CDR3 reads TGTGCCAGCACCCTAGGAGGGGAGCTGTTTTTT. Encoded protein: CASTLGGELFF.

Notes on this clonotype: This may stem from a read error, because a much larger clone lies one nucleotide away. The rearrangement uses TRBV11-2 and TRBJ2-4; D unclear. From germline, CDR1 is SGHAT and CDR2 FQNNGV. V was cut by 0 bases and J by 12 bases, with 18 bases left in between. The length of the CDR3 is 15 residues. The CDR3 protein is CASSLEYYQRADQYF. The CDR3 nucleotides read TGTGCCAGCAGCTTAGAATATTACCAACGGGCGGATCAGTACTTC.

V gene TRBV12-3 or TRBV12-4 combines with J gene TRBJ2-1; 7 bases match TRBD1. V gave up 3 bases and J gave up 7 bases; unmatched junction bases: 9. The length of the CDR3 is 15 residues. CDR3 residues: CASSFPGQVWNEQFF. The DNA of the CDR3 is TGTGCCAGCAGTTTCCCCGGACAGGTTTGGAATGAGCAGTTCTTC.

This chain connects TRBV7-6 to TRBJ2-1; 15 bases are a match to TRBD2. The ends lost 4 bases at V and 8 bases at J; junction bases unmatched: 6. Germline V gives CDR1 SGHVS, CDR2 FNYEAQ. The CDR3 runs 16 residues. The DNA for the CDR3 is TGTGCCAGCAGCTCGAGGACTAGCGGGAGGGGGGATGAGCAGTTCTTC. This encodes CASSSRTSGRGDEQFF.

V is TRBV19 and J is TRBJ2-7, with TRBD2 matching 12 bases. The CDR3 runs to 14 residues. CDR1 and CDR2 from the germline V gene are LNHDA and SQIVND (reference sequence). With V trimmed by 4 bases and J by 4 bases, 2 bases remained unmatched. The CDR3 nucleotides read TGTGCCAGTAGTACCGGGACTAGCGGGTACGAGCAGTACTTC. Translation gives CASSTGTSGYEQYF.